Presented here are 17 T cell receptor beta chains from one specimen sequenced in a study of T cell repertoires in cytomegalovirus infection. Their recognized antigens are unknown. MiXCR was run by TCRdb on the reads, yielding one entry per CDR3 protein. The sample lists about 770,000 distinct CDR3 sequences, about 29% occurring once. The source material was cultured CD8+ T cells from PBMCs, sampled from culture after CMV antigen stimulation. The source is a human donor in good health (CMV status not recorded). Some clones in this sample may be carry-over from other donors' samples.

This sequence joins TRBV10-3 and TRBJ1-5, with 7 bases fitting TRBD1. V shed 3 bases, J shed 5 bases, and the junction held 7 bases outside the gene matches. The germline gives CDR1 ENHRY, CDR2 SYGVKD. The CDR3 is made up of 15 amino acids. The CDR3 reads CAISDFRDSDQPQHF. The CDR3 DNA follows: TGTGCCATCAGTGATTTCCGGGACAGCGATCAGCCCCAGCATTTT.

This clonotype was seen more than once but under ten times. The chain has TRBV19 and TRBJ2-1; D is undetermined. The V gene's germline CDR1 is LNHDA and CDR2 SQIVND (reference sequence). CDR3 size: 14 residues. Trimming pared 6 bases from V and 3 bases from J, leaving 12 bases between. CDR3 amino acids: CASRSAQNYNEQFF. Here the CDR3 DNA reads TGTGCCAGTAGGTCCGCACAGAACTACAATGAGCAGTTCTTC.

The chain has TRBV28 and TRBJ1-2, with TRBD1 matching over 7 bases. The junction had 10 bases not matched to a gene; V was cut back by 4 bases and J by 5 bases. Germline V gene data show CDR1 as MDHEN and CDR2 as SYDVKM. This CDR3 has 15 amino acids. For the CDR3, the DNA is TGTGCCAGCAGTTCTTTAGGGGGCTCGGGGTATGGCTACACCTTC. Its protein is CASSSLGGSGYGYTF.

This chain uses TRBV20-1 with TRBJ2-1; 10 nucleotides line up with TRBD1. The CDR3 consists of 13 residues. The germline gives CDR1 DFQATT, CDR2 SNEGSKA (reference sequence). J gave up 7 bases and V 5 bases, and 5 bases lay outside the gene matches. In nucleotides, the CDR3 is TGCAGTGCTCGCAGGACAGGGGGTAATGAGCAGTTCTTC. Translated, it gives CSARRTGGNEQFF.

At least ten counts were recorded for this clonotype. The chain employs TRBV7-6 and TRBJ1-1; D not certain. The CDR3 consists of 12 residues. V dropped 6 bases and J dropped 0 bases, with 5 bases sitting between them. Germline values: CDR1 SGHVS, CDR2 FNYEAQ. The CDR3 region has the DNA TGTGCCAGCAGTCGGATGAACACTGAAGCTTTCTTT. The encoded protein is CASSRMNTEAFF.

In this sample, this clonotype turned up a few times. The chain couples TRBV29-1 to TRBJ1-2, with 8 bases identical to TRBD1. Per germline, CDR1 SQVTM and CDR2 ANQGSEA. Trimming cost V 6 bases and J 4 bases; bases outside gene matches: 7. The CDR3 has 13 residues. CDR3 protein: CSVPPGQVYGYTF. In nucleotides, the CDR3 is TGCAGCGTACCTCCGGGACAGGTCTATGGCTACACCTTC.

V gene TRBV3-1 combines with J gene TRBJ1-5; D remains unclear. The germline CDR1 and CDR2 sequences are LGHDT and YNNKEL (reference sequence). The CDR3 contains 24 residues. V lost 0 bases and J lost 5, with 38 bases in between. The CDR3 sequence: CASSQDYPHQAAKIFPNTDQPQHF. For the CDR3, the DNA is TGTGCCAGCAGCCAAGATTACCCCCACCAAGCAGCCAAGATATTCCCCAATACCGATCAGCCCCAGCATTTT.

This rearrangement joins TRBV7-6 to TRBJ2-1, with D perhaps assigned TRBD1 or TRBD2 (6 bases each). Germline V CDR1 and CDR2: SGHVS, FNYEAQ. The CDR3 consists of 15 residues. V was cut by 2 bases and J by 6 bases, with 14 bases left in between. Here the CDR3 reads CASSLRWGAGNEQFF. For the CDR3, the DNA is TGTGCCAGCAGCTTACGGTGGGGGGCGGGCAATGAGCAGTTCTTC.

The chain links TRBV29-1 to TRBJ2-1; TRBD2 is a possible D gene (6 bases). The CDR3 covers 13 residues. Germline CDR1 and CDR2: SQVTM and ANQGSEA. CDR3 loop: CTIRGGSYNEQFF. The CDR3 nucleotides are TGCACTATTCGTGGGGGGTCCTACAATGAGCAGTTCTTC.

This clonotype has only a few counts. The chain combines TRBV27 with TRBJ2-1, with D possibly TRBD2 on 6 matching bases. V gave up 3 bases and J gave up 7 bases, with 22 bases separating them. From germline, CDR1 is MNHEY and CDR2 SMNVEV (reference sequence). The CDR3 consists of 17 residues. CDR3 DNA sequence: TGTGCCAGCAGTTTTCGATTTGGGGACTCGCGTGGTAATGAGCAGTTCTTC. Protein: CASSFRFGDSRGNEQFF.

The rearrangement uses TRBV27 and TRBJ1-5; D gene ambiguous. The CDR3 is made up of 16 amino acids. V dropped 5 bases and J dropped 1 base, with 15 bases sitting between them. Per the germline V gene, CDR1 is MNHEY and CDR2 is SMNVEV (reference sequence). The CDR3 region is CASSPLAGESNQPQHF. The CDR3 DNA sequence: TGTGCCAGCAGTCCGCTGGCCGGGGAGAGCAATCAGCCCCAGCATTTT.

This clonotype was seen just once. This chain links TRBV20-1 with TRBJ1-5; 7 bases align to TRBD1. Per the germline V gene, CDR1 is DFQATT and CDR2 is SNEGSKA (reference sequence). Trimming at V came to 1 base and at J to 7 bases, leaving 7 bases not matched to a gene. This CDR3 has 14 residues. The CDR3 DNA follows: TGCAGTGCTAGAGTAAAGGGGGCTGGGCAGCCCCAGCATTTT. It specifies CSARVKGAGQPQHF.

This clonotype has just a few counts. CDR3 in DNA: TGTGCCAGCAGTGGAGGGACAGGGCTAGCCAAAAACATTCAGTACTTC. Amino acid sequence: CASSGGTGLAKNIQYF. The genes are TRBV12-3 or TRBV12-4 and TRBJ2-4, with TRBD1 matching 9 bases. V was pared by 5 bases and J by 0 bases, with 5 bases of the junction left unmatched. The CDR3 contains 16 residues.

The chain recombines TRBV4-1 with TRBJ2-7, with TRBD1 identical over 10 bases. In germline, CDR1 is MGHRA, CDR2 YSYEKL. V dropped 0 bases and J dropped 3; count of bases not matched to a gene: 8. CDR3 length equals 17 residues. The CDR3 bases are TGCGCCAGCAGCCAAGATTTCCGGACAGGGGGTATCTACGAGCAGTACTTC. Translation gives CASSQDFRTGGIYEQYF.

For this clonotype: This likely comes from a read error, as the CDR3 has no conserved phenylalanine or tryptophan at its end. The chain has TRBV7-6 and TRBJ2-3; unclear D gene. The CDR3 runs 12 residues. Germline CDR1 and CDR2: SGHVS and FNYEAQ. V was clipped by 5 bases and J by 1 base, with 4 bases between them. CDR3 residues: CASSARTDTQYS. CDR3 nucleotide sequence: TGTGCCAGCAGCGCGCGCACAGATACGCAGTATTCT.

This clonotype was observed a single time. The V call is TRBV12-3 or TRBV12-4, the J call TRBJ1-1; 7 bases map to TRBD1. Trimming at V came to 6 bases and at J to 0 bases, leaving 10 bases not matched to a gene. The CDR3 is 16 amino acids. CDR3: CASSTPRDRLNTEAFF. CDR3 sequence (DNA): TGTGCCAGCAGCACCCCCCGGGACAGATTGAACACTGAAGCTTTCTTT.

This clonotype has just one count. The missing conserved phenylalanine or tryptophan at the end of this CDR3 makes a read error likely. The limits of the CDR3 on the DNA are not certain, so only TCRdb's listed CDR3 is given. V is TRBV20-1 and J is TRBJ1-1; no DNA check was done on the table's D call, TRBD1. From its first to its last residue, the CDR3 has 13 amino acids. Germline V gene sequence: CDR1 DFQATT, CDR2 SNEGSKA (reference sequence). This chain's CDR3 is CSARDVKDRGEFQ.